This T cell receptor beta chain was identified during a study of blood T cell repertoires in COVID-19 (dated by TCRdb to about 2020). Context from the whole study: The collaborator samples originated in the United States, Italy and Spain and spanned the acute and convalescent phases of COVID-19. The samples were drawn from the first 160 participants of the ongoing ImmuneRACE study and from some 1,300 subjects provided by 6 global collaborators. The repertoires were made available in a free public database intended to serve as a resource for research on the immune response to SARS-CoV-2. The prospective study material was composed of cDNA or gDNA derived from T cells, B-cell-depleted T cells, or PBMCs. Where available, HLA class I and class II types were obtained from metadata supplied by the sample provider rather than from assay-based typing. Deeply sampled blood TCRbeta repertoires from subjects exposed to, actively infected with, or recovered from COVID-19 were included in the dataset. Sample metadata almost always included a de-identified subject ID, COVID-19 status, age in years and sex. Broader findings and caveats from the paper: How much clinical and demographic metadata was included differed by source and by participant, and the metadata was provided uncurated.

TCRbeta CDR3 regions were amplified from genomic DNA using the immunoSEQ Assay, a bias-controlled multiplex PCR. The authors' pipeline ran thus. Nucleated cell counts per sample were estimated from amplification of reference gene primers within the assay. To quantify the absolute abundance of each unique TCRbeta CDR3 rearrangement, sequence reads were collapsed and filtered. For each sample, productive Simpson clonality was calculated as the square root of Simpson's diversity index over productive rearrangements. TCRdb provides this immuneACCESS table in a form limited to in-frame rearrangements. Some clones are lacking; in checked studies, under half of them reflect an unresolved V gene, and why the rest are absent is not known. The V and J calls and clone size come from that table; D and trimming were worked out from the DNA. The sample yields about 120,000 clones; around 85% were counted once. Roughly 2.5% of the sample goes to the ten largest clones.

About this clone itself: Its recognized antigen is unknown. Per-nucleotide qualities are absent, and no much larger clonotype sits a single base away.

The collaborating institutions used their own protocols to collect whole blood in K2EDTA tubes. For TCRbeta analysis, collaborators shipped samples as frozen whole blood, isolated PBMCs, or DNA extracted from either of those sample types. The germline V gene (reference sequence) sets CDR1 to GTSNPN and CDR2 to SVGIG. Deletion took 8 bases off V and 6 bases off J, with a span of 19 bases between the germline ends. The CDR3 measures 13 amino acids from cysteine to phenylalanine. This entry keeps only the CDR3 DNA: 39 bases, framed from base 1. The sample comprised peripheral blood. This TCR was recovered from a man between 50 and 59 years old with acute or convalescent COVID-19. In this chain, TRBV30 is recombined with TRBJ1-1; the best D guess is TRBD1, with 6 bases matching. The bases are TGTGCCGGATCTTCTACAGGGTACGCTGAAGCTTTCTTT. This yields the protein CAGSSTGYAEAFF.